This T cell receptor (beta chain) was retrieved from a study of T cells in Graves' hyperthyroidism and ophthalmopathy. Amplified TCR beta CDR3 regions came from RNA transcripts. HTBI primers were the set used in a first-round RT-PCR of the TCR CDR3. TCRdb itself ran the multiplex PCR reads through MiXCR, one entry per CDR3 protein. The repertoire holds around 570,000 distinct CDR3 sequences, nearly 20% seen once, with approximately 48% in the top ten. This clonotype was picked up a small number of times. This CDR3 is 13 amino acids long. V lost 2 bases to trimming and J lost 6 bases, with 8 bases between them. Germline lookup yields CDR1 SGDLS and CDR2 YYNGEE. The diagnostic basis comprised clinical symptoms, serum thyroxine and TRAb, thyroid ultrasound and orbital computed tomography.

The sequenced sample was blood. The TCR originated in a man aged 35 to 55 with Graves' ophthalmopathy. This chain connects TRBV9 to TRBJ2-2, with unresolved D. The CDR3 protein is CASSVPRAGELFF. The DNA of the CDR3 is TGTGCCAGCAGCGTCCCTAGGGCCGGGGAGCTGTTTTTT.